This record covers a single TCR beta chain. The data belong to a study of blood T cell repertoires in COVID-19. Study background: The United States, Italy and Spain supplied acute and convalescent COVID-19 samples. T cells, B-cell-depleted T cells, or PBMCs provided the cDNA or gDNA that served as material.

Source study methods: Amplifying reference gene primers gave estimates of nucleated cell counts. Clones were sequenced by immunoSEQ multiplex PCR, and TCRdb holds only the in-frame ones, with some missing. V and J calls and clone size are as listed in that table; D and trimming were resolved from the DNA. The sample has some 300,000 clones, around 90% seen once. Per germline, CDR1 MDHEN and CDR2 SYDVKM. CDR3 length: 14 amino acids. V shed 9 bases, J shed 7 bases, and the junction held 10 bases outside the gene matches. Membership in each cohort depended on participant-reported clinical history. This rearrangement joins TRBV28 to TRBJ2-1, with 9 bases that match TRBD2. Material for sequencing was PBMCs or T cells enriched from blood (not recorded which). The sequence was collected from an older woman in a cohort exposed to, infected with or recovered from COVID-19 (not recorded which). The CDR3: CASLSSGRRNEQFF. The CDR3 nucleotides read TGTGCCAGTCTGTCCAGCGGGAGGAGGAATGAGCAGTTCTTC.